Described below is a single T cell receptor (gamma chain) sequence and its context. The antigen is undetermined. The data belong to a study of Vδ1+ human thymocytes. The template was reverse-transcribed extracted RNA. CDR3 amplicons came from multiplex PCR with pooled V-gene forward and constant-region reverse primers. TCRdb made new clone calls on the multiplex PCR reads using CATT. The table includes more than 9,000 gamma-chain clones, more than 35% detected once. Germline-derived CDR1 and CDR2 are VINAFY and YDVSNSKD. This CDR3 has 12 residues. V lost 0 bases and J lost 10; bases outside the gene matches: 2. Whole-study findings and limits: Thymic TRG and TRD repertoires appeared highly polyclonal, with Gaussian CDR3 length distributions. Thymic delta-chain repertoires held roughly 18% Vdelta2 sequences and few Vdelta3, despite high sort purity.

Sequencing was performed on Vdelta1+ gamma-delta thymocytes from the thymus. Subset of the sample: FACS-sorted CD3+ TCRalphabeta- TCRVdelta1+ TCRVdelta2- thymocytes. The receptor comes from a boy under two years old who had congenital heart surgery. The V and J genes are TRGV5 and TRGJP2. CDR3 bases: TGTGCCACCTGGGACAGGCCTTGGATCAAGACGTTT. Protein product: CATWDRPWIKTF.